What follows are 6 T cell receptor beta chains derived from one specimen sequenced in a study of blood T cell repertoires in COVID-19. The method was immunoSEQ multiplex PCR; TCRdb's version includes in-frame clones alone and lacks a portion of them. The sample shows approximately 150,000 clones, roughly 88% of them seen only once. Sample: peripheral blood. The source of these receptors is a human donor in a cohort sampled during active COVID-19.

Comments on this clone: Other DNA sequences in this specimen translate into the identical CDR3. The chain has TRBV6-2 or TRBV6-3 and TRBJ1-2; D is possibly TRBD1 (5 bases). The CDR3 sequence is 12 residues long. The V and J ends lost 5 bases and 4 bases respectively, with 8 bases between them. Germline CDR1 reads MNHEY; CDR2 reads SVGEGT. The CDR3 DNA reads TGTGCCAGCAGTCTCGGGGGCTATGGCTACACCTTC. Protein sequence: CASSLGGYGYTF.

This clone was seen a single time. This chain uses TRBV14 with TRBJ2-1; 13 nucleotides line up with TRBD2. The germline CDR1 and CDR2 sequences are SGHDN and FVKESK. With 9 bases clipped from V and 5 bases from J, the junction kept 13 bases outside the gene matches. CDR3 length equals 17 residues. The CDR3 protein is CASYLPGLAGSNNEQFF. The DNA of the CDR3 is TGTGCCAGTTACTTACCGGGACTAGCGGGGTCTAACAATGAGCAGTTCTTC.

The rearrangement uses TRBV9 and TRBJ1-2; possible D gene TRBD1, 5 bases. V was clipped by 0 bases and J by 4 bases, with 13 bases between them. The CDR3 covers 15 residues. Germline V lookup: CDR1 SGDLS, CDR2 YYNGEE. CDR3 loop: CASSVDGGEFYGYTF. The CDR3 region has the DNA TGTGCCAGCAGCGTAGATGGAGGGGAATTCTATGGCTACACCTTC.

The rearrangement joins TRBV4-2 to TRBJ1-1; a weak D match, TRBD1 (5 bases). Germline values: CDR1 LGHNA, CDR2 YNFKEQ. Trimming took 6 bases from V and 1 from J, leaving 9 bases between them. This CDR3 has 13 residues. The CDR3 sequence: CASRLQANTEAFF. DNA for the CDR3: TGTGCCAGCAGGTTACAGGCGAACACTGAAGCTTTCTTT.

The V gene is TRBV21-1, the J gene TRBJ2-7; the table calls TRBD2, which could not be checked here. TRBV21-1 is a pseudogene locus. The CDR3 extends over 16 amino acids. DNA for the CDR3: TGTGCCAGCAGCAAAGGGGTACTGGGAGGGGACTACGAGCAGTACTTC. It specifies CASSKGVLGGDYEQYF.

There are a few counts of this clone. V usage is TRBV4-2 and J usage is TRBJ2-7; TRBD2 aligns across 10 bases. The CDR3 spans 16 residues. The germline V gene encodes CDR1 LGHNA and CDR2 YNFKEQ. With 0 bases clipped from V and 4 bases from J, the junction kept 6 bases outside the gene matches. CDR3 in amino acids: CASSQDRSSGGYEQYF. DNA for the CDR3: TGTGCCAGCAGCCAAGATCGGTCTAGCGGGGGTTACGAGCAGTACTTC.